This T cell receptor (beta chain) was retrieved from a study of CD4 T cells in relation to SARS-CoV-2 and coronaviruses. Worth noting for this clone: Its cognate antigen is unknown.

Before the COVID-19 pandemic, during about 2011-2019, CD4+ T cells were taken from unexposed donors. Isolation of CD4+ T cells took place after 10 days in culture. As cell numbers allowed, unexposed-donor CD4+ T cells faced SARS-CoV-2 S/N and four cold-coronavirus spikes. V lost 6 bases to trimming and J lost 7 bases; unmatched junction nucleotides: 5. CDR3 length: 13 residues. The germline gives CDR1 LGHDT, CDR2 YNNKEL (reference sequence). The data were produced by immunoSEQ multiplex PCR, yet TCRdb's version contains in-frame clones alone and is incomplete. The data hold 15,000 to 20,000 clones, with 70% to 80% observed a single time.

The sample was CD4+ T cells from PBMCs, cultured in vitro. The clonotype was recovered from a human donor in good health. The chain is built from TRBV3-1 (or the pseudogene TRBV3-2) and TRBJ1-4; TRBD1 matches at 7 bases. CDR3 nucleotides: TGTGCCAGCAGACCCGGGACAGCTGAAAAACTGTTTTTT. Protein product: CASRPGTAEKLFF.